This is a list of T cell receptor beta chains from one sample in a study of blood T cell repertoires in COVID-19. Assay used: immunoSEQ multiplex PCR; TCRdb lists only in-frame clones, some missing. The top ten clones hold just over 0.7% of a sample with about 210,000 clones, 80% to 90% of them seen once. The source material was peripheral blood. The receptors shown here come from a man in his forties with acute or convalescent COVID-19. CDR3s include the opening cysteine and the closing phenylalanine or tryptophan. D genes are given only for firm matches. Clone size appears in some rows only: once, few, many, or a class for an expanded clone.

v_gene,d_gene,j_gene,abundance,CDR3nt,CDR3aa
TRBV5-1,-,TRBJ2-1,-,TGCGCCAGCACCCTTGACGTATCCGGGGGAAACAATGAGCAGTTCTTC,CASTLDVSGGNNEQFF
TRBV4-1,TRBD1,TRBJ2-7,-,TGCGCCAGCAGCCATCCGACAGGGGGGGCCTACGAGCAGTACTTC,CASSHPTGGAYEQYF
TRBV27,TRBD1,TRBJ1-2,-,TGTGCCAGCAGTTCCTTAACAGGGGGCTATGGCTACACCTTC,CASSSLTGGYGYTF
TRBV29-1,-,TRBJ2-7,-,TGCAGCGTTGACATCGGGGATAGGTACGAGCAGTACTTC,CSVDIGDRYEQYF
TRBV29-1,-,TRBJ2-6,-,TGCAGCGTTGAGGGGCAGACAGACTCTGGGGCCAACGTCCTGACTTTC,CSVEGQTDSGANVLTF
TRBV3-1/TRBV3-2,-,TRBJ1-4,once,TGTGCCAGCAGCTACTTCGGGACACCTTTTAATGAAAAACTGTTTTTT,CASSYFGTPFNEKLFF
TRBV7-3,TRBD2,TRBJ2-5,-,TGTGCCAGCAGCCCCAGACTAGCGGGAGGCCCTGGCCAAGAGACCCAGTACTTC,CASSPRLAGGPGQETQYF
TRBV18,-,TRBJ1-1,-,TGTGCCAGCTCACCCTGGGGGGGGCCTCTGATGAACACTGAAGCTTTCTTT,CASSPWGGPLMNTEAFF
TRBV5-8,-,TRBJ1-4,-,TGTGCCAGCAGTTGGGGCACTTCTAATGAAAAACTGTTTTTT,CASSWGTSNEKLFF
TRBV19,-,TRBJ2-7,-,TGTGCCAGTAGTTCCAAGGAACAGGGCTACGAGCAGTACTTC,CASSSKEQGYEQYF
TRBV28,-,TRBJ1-6,-,TGTGCCAGCAGTGGAGGGTGGTCCTATAATTCACCCCTCCACTTT,CASSGGWSYNSPLHF
TRBV11-2,-,TRBJ2-5,-,TGTGCCAGCAGCTTAGCCGGAGAGACCCAGTACTTC,CASSLAGETQYF
TRBV11-2,-,TRBJ1-6,-,TGTGCCAGCAGCCCTAGGAGGGGAATCTCCTATAATTCACCCCTCCACTTT,CASSPRRGISYNSPLHF